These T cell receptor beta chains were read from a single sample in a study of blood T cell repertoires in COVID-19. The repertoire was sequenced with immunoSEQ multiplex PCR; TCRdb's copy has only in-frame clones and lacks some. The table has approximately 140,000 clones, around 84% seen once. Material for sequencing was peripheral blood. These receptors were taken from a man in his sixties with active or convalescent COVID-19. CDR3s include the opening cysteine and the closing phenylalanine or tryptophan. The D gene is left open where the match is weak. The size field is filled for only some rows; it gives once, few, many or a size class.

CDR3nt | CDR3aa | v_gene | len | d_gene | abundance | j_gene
TGTGCCAGCAGCATGCACGGGAGGGAGAATGAGCAGTTCTTC | CASSMHGRENEQFF | TRBV6-5 | 14 | TRBD2 | - | TRBJ2-1
TGTGCCAGCACTGTCTCCGTCTACAATGAGCAGTTCTTC | CASTVSVYNEQFF | TRBV12-3/TRBV12-4 | 13 | - | once | TRBJ2-1
TGTGCCAGCAGCTCTAGCGGGAGCTCCTACAATGAGCAGTTCTTC | CASSSSGSSYNEQFF | TRBV11-3 | 15 | TRBD2 | once | TRBJ2-1
TGTGCCAGCAGTTCCCCGACTGACTTTGGCGATGAGCAGTTCTTC | CASSSPTDFGDEQFF | TRBV28 | 15 | - | - | TRBJ2-1
TGTGCCAGCACCGCAGGGGGGGGACTAGCGCTGGAGACCCAGTACTTC | CASTAGGGLALETQYF | TRBV7-6 | 16 | TRBD2 | - | TRBJ2-5
TGTGCCAGCAGCCTAAGGGGGCGGGAGGGACGGTCCGAGCAGTACTTC | CASSLRGREGRSEQYF | TRBV2 | 16 | TRBD2 | - | TRBJ2-7
TGCAGTGCTAGTGGGGGGGGCTGGGAGCAGTACTTC | CSASGGGWEQYF | TRBV20-1 | 12 | - | - | TRBJ2-7
TGTGCCACCAGAGGTGAAGGGAGCCTGGCTGAGCAGTTCTTC | CATRGEGSLAEQFF | TRBV15 | 14 | - | - | TRBJ2-1
TGTGCCAGCAGTTTATCTCGGTCGATTGAGACCCAGTACTTC | CASSLSRSIETQYF | TRBV27 | 14 | - | - | TRBJ2-5
TGTGCCAGCAGGAGGACAGAGAACAATGAGCAGTTCTTC | CASRRTENNEQFF | TRBV6-5 | 13 | - | - | TRBJ2-1
TGCAGCGTCGGGACAGGGGCCAACTATGGCTACACCTTC | CSVGTGANYGYTF | TRBV29-1 | 13 | TRBD1 | - | TRBJ1-2
TGCGCCAGCAGCAGCCGGGACTTGGCTTCGGGGGCCATATATTTT | CASSSRDLASGAIYF | TRBV5-1 | 15 | - | once | TRBJ1-3
TGTGCCAGCAGTTGGACTAGCGGGATGAGGGCAGATACGCAGTATTTT | CASSWTSGMRADTQYF | TRBV6-5 | 16 | TRBD2 | - | TRBJ2-3
TGTGCCAGTAGTCCGACAGGGGGCGGGTACGAGCAGTACTTC | CASSPTGGGYEQYF | TRBV19 | 14 | TRBD1 | - | TRBJ2-7
TGTGCCAGCAGCCGACAGGGATTCTATGGCTACACCTTC | CASSRQGFYGYTF | TRBV28 | 13 | TRBD1 | few | TRBJ1-2
TGCGCCAGCAGCCAGGAGACAGGGGTCTTGGGAAAACTGTTTTTT | CASSQETGVLGKLFF | TRBV4-1 | 15 | TRBD1 | once | TRBJ1-4
TGTGCCAGCAGCCCCTGGAGCTCCTACGAGCAGTACTTC | CASSPWSSYEQYF | TRBV27 | 13 | - | few | TRBJ2-7
TGTGCCAGCAGTCCCTCAGCGGCCCGGACTAGCGGGACGAACACCGGGGAGCTGTTTTTT | CASSPSAARTSGTNTGELFF | TRBV28 | 20 | TRBD2 | - | TRBJ2-2
TGTGCCAGCAGCTATGGACTAGCGGGAGACCTCTACGAGCAGTACTTC | CASSYGLAGDLYEQYF | TRBV7-9 | 16 | TRBD2 | - | TRBJ2-7
TGTGCCAGCAGCCGACTAGCGGGTGCCCAAGAGACCCAGTACTTC | CASSRLAGAQETQYF | TRBV6-4 | 15 | TRBD2 | - | TRBJ2-5
TGCAGTGCTAGTTTCCAGACTAGGGATGAGCAGTTCTTC | CSASFQTRDEQFF | TRBV20-1 | 13 | - | - | TRBJ2-1
TGTGCCAGCAGCTGGGGTGGGAGCTACGAGCAGTACTTC | CASSWGGSYEQYF | TRBV7-9 | 13 | - | - | TRBJ2-7
TGTGCCACCTCTATAAGCAGGGGGATTGGCGAGCAGTACTTC | CATSISRGIGEQYF | TRBV15 | 14 | TRBD1 | - | TRBJ2-7
TGTGCCAGCAGCTCGGGACAGGGGGCTTCTTCACCCCTCCACTTT | CASSSGQGASSPLHF | TRBV7-8 | 15 | TRBD1 | - | TRBJ1-6
TGTGCCACTTTAATGGACCAGGACAGGGGCGAAGATAACTATGGCTACACCTTC | CATLMDQDRGEDNYGYTF | TRBV24-1 | 18 | TRBD1 | - | TRBJ1-2
TGTGCCAGCAGCCAAGATCGCGCCCTAGAAGCTTTCTTT | CASSQDRALEAFF | TRBV4-2 | 13 | - | few | TRBJ1-1
TGTGCCAGCAGCTTGGGGGCCCTCGGTGAGCAGTTCTTC | CASSLGALGEQFF | TRBV5-4 | 13 | - | - | TRBJ2-1
TGTGCCACCAGCAGAGATAGGGAGGGGGGAAGTGGCTACACCTTC | CATSRDREGGSGYTF | TRBV15 | 15 | - | few | TRBJ1-2
TGTGCCAGCAGTCCAGGGACAGGGGAGCAAGAGACCCAGTACTTC | CASSPGTGEQETQYF | TRBV6-6 | 15 | TRBD1 | - | TRBJ2-5
TGCGCCAGCAGCCAAGATAACCAGGCGAACACTGAAGCTTTCTTT | CASSQDNQANTEAFF | TRBV4-1 | 15 | - | - | TRBJ1-1
TGTGCCAGCAATCTAGCTAGCGGTAGCTACGAGCAGTACTTC | CASNLASGSYEQYF | TRBV28 | 14 | TRBD2 | - | TRBJ2-7
TGTGCCAGCAGCTTGGTTACGGGGTCGGAGGGCTACACCTTC | CASSLVTGSEGYTF | TRBV5-5 | 14 | - | - | TRBJ1-2
TGTGCCATCAGTGAAGGGGGACTAGCGGGAGGGAGCTCCTACAATGAGCAGTTCTTC | CAISEGGLAGGSSYNEQFF | TRBV10-3 | 19 | TRBD2 | - | TRBJ2-1